The 29 T cell receptor beta chains presented below share a single source sample, sequenced in a study of cytomegalovirus exposure and HLA in healthy donors. The study ran its PCR with 60 Vbeta and 13 Jbeta primers. The assay was immunoSEQ multiplex PCR, and TCRdb's table has in-frame clones only and misses some. The sample consists of 130,000 or so clones, 83% of them appearing once. Sequencing input: PBMCs. The receptors here all came from a man between 35 and 55 years old in good health and CMV-seronegative.

This chain links TRBV30 with TRBJ1-1; tentative D call: TRBD1 (5 bases). Looked up from germline, CDR1 is GTSNPN and CDR2 is SVGIG (reference sequence). V was cut by 0 bases and J by 1 base, with 6 bases left in between. CDR3 length: 13 amino acids. The CDR3 DNA reads as TGTGCCTGGAGTGTAGACAGGAACACTGAAGCTTTCTTT. Translation: CAWSVDRNTEAFF.

The chain recombines TRBV7-2 with TRBJ2-5; the D is unclear. Germline values: CDR1 SGHTA, CDR2 FQGNSA. CDR3 length: 15 residues. Trimming stripped 1 base from V and 3 bases from J, with 12 bases between. The chain's CDR3 is CASSLVASQKETQYF. As DNA, the CDR3 is TGTGCCAGCAGCTTAGTGGCCAGTCAAAAAGAGACCCAGTACTTC. The full variable domain, completed using reference TRBV7-2 and TRBJ2-5, is GAGVSQSPSNKVTEKGKDVELRCDPISGHTALYWYRQSLGQGLEFLIYFQGNSAPDKSGLPSDRFSAERTGGSVSTLTIQRTQQEDSAVYLCASSLVASQKETQYFGPGTRLLVL.

CDR3 sequence reads: CASGPLMAGGSLEQYF. In DNA, the CDR3 is TGTGCCAGCGGCCCCCTAATGGCGGGAGGCTCGTTAGAGCAGTACTTC. The genes are TRBV27 and TRBJ2-7; TRBD2 aligns across 8 bases. The J segment lost 7 bases and the V segment lost 8 bases, leaving 19 bases of the junction unmatched. Per the germline V gene, CDR1 is MNHEY and CDR2 is SMNVEV (reference sequence). The CDR3 loop spans 16 amino acids.

The V and J genes are TRBV2 and TRBJ2-7; tentatively, D is TRBD2 (5 bases). This CDR3 contains 16 residues. Germline CDR1 and CDR2: SNHLY and FYNNEI. Trimming took off 1 base at V and 0 bases at J, with 13 bases between the two ends. The CDR3 here is CASSEGRTSFSYEQYF. The CDR3 nucleotides are TGTGCCAGCAGTGAAGGCAGGACTTCTTTCTCCTACGAGCAGTACTTC.

The chain employs TRBV18 and TRBJ2-3, with 9 bases fitting TRBD2. V was pared by 3 bases and J by 3 bases, with 7 bases of the junction left unmatched. CDR1 is KGHSH, CDR2 LQKENI, per germline. The CDR3 is 16 residues long. The CDR3 loop reads CASSPLSGGPTDTQYF. The CDR3 DNA sequence: TGTGCCAGCTCACCCCTCAGCGGGGGGCCGACAGATACGCAGTATTTT.

The chain recombines TRBV13 with TRBJ2-2; 11 bases align to TRBD2. The V and J ends lost 6 bases and 1 base, in that order; junction bases with no gene match: 4. This CDR3 is 16 amino acids long. Germline V gene data show CDR1 as PRHDT and CDR2 as FYEKMQ (reference sequence). CDR3 DNA sequence: TGTGCCAGCAGTACTAGCGGGAGCAAGAACACCGGGGAGCTGTTTTTT. Amino acids: CASSTSGSKNTGELFF.

The CDR3 bases are TGTGCCAGCAGCTCGTCGACATCCACCTACGAGCAGTACTTC. It is translated as CASSSSTSTYEQYF. The chain employs TRBV5-4 and TRBJ2-7; D is unresolved. V was cut by 3 bases and J by 2 bases, with 12 bases left in between. The CDR3 is made up of 14 amino acids. Germline V gives CDR1 SGHNT, CDR2 YYREEE (reference sequence).

This sequence joins TRBV5-5 and TRBJ1-4; 10 bases agree with TRBD1. Per the germline V gene, CDR1 is SGHKS and CDR2 is YYEKEE (reference sequence). Unmatched junction bases numbered 2, after V lost 0 bases and J lost 0 bases. CDR3 size: 17 residues. The CDR3 nucleotides are TGTGCCAGCAGCTTGGGGACAGGGGGTTCAACTAATGAAAAACTGTTTTTT. Translated: CASSLGTGGSTNEKLFF.

V is TRBV5-1 and J is TRBJ2-1; 8 bases are shared with TRBD1. Germline V gene lookup returns CDR1 SGHRS and CDR2 YFSETQ. V shed 6 bases, J shed 7 bases, and the junction held 6 bases outside the gene matches. The CDR3 sequence is 13 residues long. Here the CDR3 reads CASNWQGANEQFF. DNA for the CDR3: TGCGCCAGCAATTGGCAGGGGGCTAATGAGCAGTTCTTC.

Note on this clone: Other nucleotide sequences in the sample specify the same CDR3. The chain uses TRBV28 and TRBJ2-7, with 9 bases identical to TRBD1. V lost 6 bases and J lost 4; bases outside the gene matches: 4. Looked up from germline, CDR1 is MDHEN and CDR2 is SYDVKM. There are 13 residues in the CDR3. The CDR3 nucleotides are TGTGCCAGCAGAGGACAGGGGTTTTACGAGCAGTACTTC. Protein: CASRGQGFYEQYF.

This clone showed up just a few times. This chain links TRBV5-4 with TRBJ2-5; D possibly corresponds to TRBD1 (7 bases). Germline V gene sequence: CDR1 SGHNT, CDR2 YYREEE (reference sequence). The length of the CDR3 is 16 residues. The germline V and J ends were trimmed by 2 bases and 5 bases, with 19 bases remaining between them. CDR3 DNA: TGTGCCAGCAGCTTCGGGGGAGAAGGGGGCGAGGAGACCCAGTACTTC. Its translation: CASSFGGEGGEETQYF.

DNA for the CDR3: TGTGCCAGTAGTATAGCGGTGAGCGCTGAAGCTTTCTTT. Protein: CASSIAVSAEAFF. The chain carries TRBV19 and TRBJ1-1; no clear D. Germline lookup yields CDR1 LNHDA and CDR2 SQIVND (reference sequence). The CDR3 totals 13 residues. V lost 1 base, J lost 6 bases, and 9 bases lay in between.

This clone appeared a few times. The chain is built from TRBV7-6 and TRBJ2-1, with D maybe TRBD1 (5 bases). The germline CDR1 and CDR2 sequences are SGHVS and FNYEAQ. The CDR3 contains 16 residues. With 1 base removed from V and 8 bases from J, the gap between germline ends came to 18 bases. Written as DNA, the CDR3 is TGTGCCAGCAGCTTAGGGATCCAGGGTTCGAAGGATGAGCAGTTCTTC. This gives the protein CASSLGIQGSKDEQFF.

J is TRBJ2-1 and V is TRBV27; TRBD2 is a possible D gene (6 bases). There are 14 residues in the CDR3. Germline CDR1 MNHEY, CDR2 SMNVEV (reference sequence). Trimming cost V 8 bases and J 7 bases, with 18 bases left between them. CDR3 sequence: CASSPYGGWNEQFF. CDR3 in DNA: TGTGCCAGCTCCCCGTACGGGGGTTGGAATGAGCAGTTCTTC.

The chain uses TRBV12-5 and TRBJ2-2; 13 nucleotides agree with TRBD2. The germline CDR1 and CDR2 sequences are LGHNT and FRNRAP. The V gene end was trimmed by 5 bases and the J gene end by 1 base; junction bases not matched to a gene: 10. The CDR3 covers 19 residues. CDR3 nucleotides: TGTGCTAGTGGTCGAAGACTAGCGGGAGGACCTATGAACACCGGGGAGCTGTTTTTT. Translating it yields CASGRRLAGGPMNTGELFF.

The sample holds one count of this clone. This chain uses TRBV7-2 with TRBJ2-5, with TRBD1 matching 7 bases. Germline V gene sequence: CDR1 SGHTA, CDR2 FQGNSA. The CDR3 is 13 amino acids. J lost 5 bases, V lost 1 base, and 1 base had no gene match. The CDR3 DNA reads TGTGCCAGCAGCTTAGGACAGGGCGAGACCCAGTACTTC. This encodes CASSLGQGETQYF.

V is TRBV28 and J is TRBJ1-2; TRBD1 matches at 8 bases. Trimming removed 6 bases from V and 6 bases from J; junction bases left unmatched: 15. Germline V gene lookup returns CDR1 MDHEN and CDR2 SYDVKM. CDR3 length: 16 amino acids. CDR3 in DNA: TGTGCCAGCAGCGGGTTGGAGGGACAGGTGGCAAATGGCTACACCTTC. This codes for CASSGLEGQVANGYTF.

The rearrangement joins TRBV28 to TRBJ2-1; 12 bases are shared with TRBD2. CDR1 MDHEN and CDR2 SYDVKM come from the germline V gene. The trim removed 6 bases at V and 5 bases at J, leaving 8 bases unmatched. The CDR3 sequence is 16 residues long. The chain's CDR3 is CASSLTSGGHNNEQFF. The DNA for the CDR3 is TGTGCCAGCAGCCTGACTAGCGGGGGCCATAACAATGAGCAGTTCTTC.

CDR3 sequence: CASSKIASTEAFF. CDR3 nucleotide sequence: TGTGCCAGCAGTAAAATAGCTTCTACTGAAGCTTTCTTT. The gene calls are TRBV7-9 and TRBJ1-1; D is undetermined. The CDR3 covers 13 residues. In germline, CDR1 is SEHNR, CDR2 FQNEAQ (reference sequence). V gave up 6 bases and J gave up 5 bases, with 13 bases separating them.

This clone occurred once. The V gene is TRBV6-5, the J gene TRBJ1-1, with 7 nucleotides matching TRBD1. The CDR3 has 15 amino acids. CDR1 MNHEY and CDR2 SVGAGI come from the germline V gene. V shed 0 bases, J shed 10 bases, and the junction held 11 bases outside the gene matches. Here the CDR3 reads CASSYSGTAVFGAFF. CDR3 nucleotides: TGTGCCAGCAGTTACTCAGGGACAGCGGTCTTTGGAGCTTTCTTT.

The gene calls are TRBV28 and TRBJ2-7, with TRBD1 matching over 11 bases. Germline lookup yields CDR1 MDHEN and CDR2 SYDVKM. V lost 4 bases and J lost 0; bases outside the gene matches: 14. CDR3 size: 19 residues. The CDR3 nucleotides read TGTGCCAGCAGTTCTCCCGGGACAGGGGGTTCGAGTAGCTCCTACGAGCAGTACTTC. Translation: CASSSPGTGGSSSSYEQYF.

This clone showed up just once. The chain joins TRBV27 to TRBJ1-4; D gene ambiguous. The CDR3 length is 15 residues. Germline assignment: CDR1 MNHEY and CDR2 SMNVEV (reference sequence). Between the trimmed V and J ends, which lost 4 bases and 8 bases, there was a span of 17 bases. This CDR3 reads CASSYTGYGIEKLFF. For the CDR3, the DNA is TGTGCCAGCAGTTACACGGGGTATGGGATCGAAAAACTGTTTTTT.

The chain recombines TRBV27 with TRBJ2-2; tentatively, D is TRBD2 (6 bases). This CDR3 is built from 16 residues. Germline lookup yields CDR1 MNHEY and CDR2 SMNVEV (reference sequence). Trimming removed 6 bases from V and 1 base from J, with 15 bases in between. The CDR3 DNA sequence: TGTGCCAGCAGGTCCACCCCGGGGGTGAACACCGGGGAGCTGTTTTTT. Protein product: CASRSTPGVNTGELFF.

The rearrangement uses TRBV29-1 and TRBJ2-7, with TRBD1 matching over 9 bases. Germline-derived CDR1 and CDR2 are SQVTM and ANQGSEA. J lost 3 bases, V lost 0 bases, and 6 bases had no gene match. There are 15 residues in the CDR3. CDR3 sequence reads: CSVEDKGTGLYEQYF. The CDR3 bases are TGCAGCGTTGAAGATAAGGGGACAGGGCTCTACGAGCAGTACTTC.

The gene calls are TRBV5-1 and TRBJ2-7; D possibly corresponds to TRBD2 (6 bases). Germline CDR1 reads SGHRS; CDR2 reads YFSETQ. The CDR3 loop spans 14 amino acids. Between the trimmed V and J ends, which lost 2 bases and 0 bases, there was a span of 9 bases. Here the CDR3 reads CASSFGGISYEQYF. The CDR3 region has the DNA TGCGCCAGCAGCTTTGGAGGGATCTCCTACGAGCAGTACTTC.

The chain combines TRBV30 with TRBJ2-1, with 8 bases fitting TRBD1. With V trimmed by 3 bases and J by 7 bases, 11 bases remained unmatched. This CDR3 has 15 amino acids. Germline V gene sequence: CDR1 GTSNPN, CDR2 SVGIG (reference sequence). CDR3 coding DNA: TGTGCCTGGAGACCGTATGCCACAGGGGGGAATGAGCAGTTCTTC. Protein: CAWRPYATGGNEQFF.

The chain carries TRBV9 and TRBJ1-1; no definite D call. Per germline, CDR1 SGDLS and CDR2 YYNGEE. The V end lost 3 bases, the J end lost 3 bases, and 9 bases lay between the germline ends. The CDR3 loop spans 13 amino acids. CDR3 nucleotide sequence: TGTGCCAGCAGCGAACGGGTCTACACTGAAGCTTTCTTT. Amino acids: CASSERVYTEAFF.

V usage is TRBV7-6 and J usage is TRBJ2-7, with 7 bases lining up with TRBD1. Trimming cost V 5 bases and J 6 bases; bases outside gene matches: 4. Germline V gene data show CDR1 as SGHVS and CDR2 as FNYEAQ. The CDR3 has 12 residues. The CDR3 nucleotides read TGTGCCAGCAGCATCCGGGACAGCGAGCAGTACTTC. Translating gives CASSIRDSEQYF.

In its sample, this clone was seen once. The CDR3 here is CASSQDRLAGDNEQFF. In nucleotides, the CDR3 is TGCGCCAGCAGCCAAGATCGCCTAGCGGGAGATAATGAGCAGTTCTTC. This chain uses TRBV4-3 with TRBJ2-1, with 10 bases matching TRBD2. J gave up 7 bases and V 0 bases, and 6 bases lay outside the gene matches. This CDR3 is 16 amino acids long. From germline, CDR1 is LGHNA and CDR2 YSLEER.